Presented here are 13 T cell receptor beta chains from one specimen sequenced in a study of blood T cells in healthy people across ages. PCR was performed a second time for about 7 to 12 cycles using a sample-barcoded 5' primer and a J-beta primer mix. In TCRdb, the 5' RACE reads were re-called with MiXCR into one record per CDR3 protein. Of about a million distinct CDR3 sequences in the sample, 35% to 45% were seen once. The sample taken for sequencing was blood. These receptor sequences come from a man between 18 and 35 years old in good health.

V is TRBV9 and J is TRBJ2-7; 8 positions agree with TRBD2. The CDR3 length is 15 residues. The J segment lost 2 bases and the V segment lost 2 bases, leaving 6 bases of the junction unmatched. In germline, CDR1 is SGDLS, CDR2 YYNGEE. Written as DNA, the CDR3 is TGTGCCAGCAGCGTTGGGAGTAGCGGGGCCTACGAGCAGTACTTC. As protein: CASSVGSSGAYEQYF.

V gene TRBV27 combines with J gene TRBJ1-5; D is undetermined. Trimming left V 2 bases short and J 7 bases short, with 12 bases between. The CDR3 runs to 14 residues. Germline V gene lookup returns CDR1 MNHEY and CDR2 SMNVEV (reference sequence). CDR3 loop: CASSLSASGQPQHF. In nucleotides, the CDR3 is TGTGCCAGCAGTTTAAGTGCTTCAGGCCAGCCCCAGCATTTT.

V gene TRBV20-1 combines with J gene TRBJ2-7; D remains ambiguous. This CDR3 region has 13 residues. The V gene lost 5 bases and the J gene lost 0 bases, with 11 bases spanning the gap. In germline, CDR1 is DFQATT, CDR2 SNEGSKA (reference sequence). The CDR3 bases are TGCAGTGCTTCCGACACGGACTCCTACGAGCAGTACTTC. Its translation is CSASDTDSYEQYF.

This clonotype was picked up a small number of times. A junction end diverges from the germline sequence, so it may reflect a read error. The chain is built from TRBV7-3 and TRBJ2-1; D is unresolved. The DNA end favors TRBJ2-7, so the J call may be wrong. This CDR3 contains 15 residues. Germline V gene sequence: CDR1 SGHTA, CDR2 FQGTGA. The chain's CDR3 is CASSLAPSSYNEQYF. The CDR3 nucleotides are TGCGCCAGCAGCTTGGCCCCAAGCTCCTACAATGAGCAGTACTTC.

This clonotype was found a few times. This chain joins TRBV7-9 and TRBJ2-1; D might be TRBD1 (5 bases). CDR3 size: 18 residues. CDR1 is SEHNR and CDR2 is FQNEAQ in the germline V gene (reference sequence). V shed 4 bases and J shed 5 bases, with 24 bases lying between them. CDR3 loop: CASSSRTRGNSRDNEQFF. CDR3 bases: TGTGCCAGCAGCTCCAGGACGCGTGGAAATTCCAGGGACAATGAGCAGTTCTTC. Drawing the rest from reference TRBV7-9 and TRBJ2-1, the complete variable domain is DTGVSQNPRHKITKRGQNVTFRCDPISEHNRLYWYRQTLGQGPEFLTYFQNEAQLEKSRLLSDRFSAERPKGSFSTLEIQRTEQGDSAMYLCASSSRTRGNSRDNEQFFGPGTRLTVL.

This clonotype was observed once. One end of the junction varies from germline; a read error may be responsible. The chain uses TRBV28 and TRBJ1-2; D is undetermined. The CDR3 is 16 amino acids. Germline V gene data show CDR1 as MDHEN and CDR2 as SYDVKM. CDR3 sequence (DNA): TGTGTCAGCAACCCGCCCAGATCTTTAGCTAACTATGGCTACACCTTC. This sequence encodes CVSNPPRSLANYGYTF.

CDR3 sequence reads: CASSQRRGAEKLFF. The DNA for the CDR3 is TGCGCCAGCAGCCAACGGCGCGGGGCCGAAAAACTGTTTTTT. The chain uses TRBV4-3 and TRBJ1-4, with D perhaps matching TRBD1 (5 bases). V was cut by 2 bases and J by 8 bases, with 12 bases left in between. The CDR3 covers 14 residues. CDR1 LGHNA and CDR2 YSLEER come from the germline V gene.

The CDR3 DNA is TGTGCCATCAGGCAAACAGGGGACGATACGCAGTATTTT. It is translated as CAIRQTGDDTQYF. The rearrangement joins TRBV10-3 to TRBJ2-3, with 7 bases fitting TRBD1. CDR3 length: 13 amino acids. Germline loops: CDR1 ENHRY, CDR2 SYGVKD. The V segment lost 6 bases and the J segment 6 bases; nucleotides outside the gene matches: 6.

This clonotype was detected only a few times. V and J are TRBV5-1 and TRBJ1-2, with 8 bases identical to TRBD1. Germline V gene data show CDR1 as SGHRS and CDR2 as YFSETQ. The trim removed 0 bases at V and 2 bases at J, leaving 3 bases unmatched. CDR3 size: 15 residues. The CDR3 protein is CASSLGTGKNYGYTF. The DNA of the CDR3 is TGCGCCAGCAGCTTGGGGACAGGGAAGAACTATGGCTACACCTTC.

V is TRBV12-3 or TRBV12-4 and J is TRBJ1-2; D might be TRBD1 (6 bases). V was pared by 5 bases and J by 3 bases, with 16 bases between. This CDR3 is 15 amino acids long. CDR3 in DNA: TGTGCCAGCAGTACCCTCGAGGGGGGGTACTATGGCTACACCTTC. This sequence encodes CASSTLEGGYYGYTF.

This rearrangement joins TRBV7-2 to TRBJ1-4; D unclear. CDR1 and CDR2 (germline): SGHTA, FQGNSA. Trimming stripped 2 bases from V and 3 bases from J, with 10 bases between. The CDR3 totals 15 residues. The CDR3 DNA follows: TGTGCCAGCAGCTTATCCCGGTTGGCTAATGAAAAACTGTTTTTT. Protein: CASSLSRLANEKLFF.

This clonotype has more than one count but fewer than ten. A read error may account for a junction end that differs from germline. V and J are TRBV20-1 and TRBJ2-1; D not resolved. There are 13 residues in the CDR3. Germline lookup yields CDR1 DFQATT and CDR2 SNEGSKA (reference sequence). Here the CDR3 reads CSASRLTYNEQFF. The CDR3 nucleotides are TGCAGTGCCTCGCGGCTCACCTATAATGAGCAGTTCTTC.

CDR3 coding DNA: TGTGCCAGCAGCTCCCCCCTTGGTAGCGGGGATATTGCAGATACGCAGTATTTT. It yields the protein CASSSPLGSGDIADTQYF. This sequence joins TRBV6-1 and TRBJ2-3, with 8 bases matching TRBD2. Germline CDR1 is MNHNS and CDR2 is SASEGT. Losses at the gene ends were 6 bases for V and 4 bases for J; bases not matched to a gene: 18. The CDR3 has 18 residues.